Below are 3 T cell receptor beta chains sequenced from a single sample in a study of cytomegalovirus exposure and HLA in healthy donors. 60 Vbeta and 13 Jbeta primers were used in PCR. Generated by immunoSEQ multiplex PCR, the TCRdb table keeps only in-frame clones and is missing some. The table records under 150,000 clones, roughly four fifths of them present only once. The specimen sequenced was PBMCs. Every receptor here comes from a woman in her 50s in good health and CMV-seropositive.

This CDR3 reads CASSLELGGLGGYTF. As DNA, the CDR3 is TGCGCCAGCAGCTTGGAACTCGGAGGGCTGGGCGGCTACACCTTC. The chain carries TRBV5-1 and TRBJ1-2, with D unclear. Trimming shortened V by 0 bases and J by 8 bases, and 17 bases separated the two germline ends. The length of the CDR3 is 15 residues. The germline V gene encodes CDR1 SGHRS and CDR2 YFSETQ. The full variable domain, with the rest looked up from reference TRBV5-1 and TRBJ1-2, is KAGVTQTPRYLIKTRGQQVTLSCSPISGHRSVSWYQQTPGQGLQFLFEYFSETQRNKGNFPGRFSGRQFSNSRSEMNVSTLELGDSALYLCASSLELGGLGGYTFGSGTRLTVV.

The chain carries TRBV19 and TRBJ2-1; TRBD1 matches 8 bases. After removal of 9 bases from V and 5 bases from J, the junction contained 9 bases not matched to a gene. Germline values: CDR1 LNHDA, CDR2 SQIVND (reference sequence). The CDR3 is made up of 14 amino acids. The CDR3 DNA is TGTGCCAGCTCAGGACAGGGTGTGCACAATGAGCAGTTCTTC. The encoded protein is CASSGQGVHNEQFF.

The chain has TRBV6-1 and TRBJ2-1, with D tentatively TRBD1 (5 bases). Germline CDR1 MNHNS, CDR2 SASEGT. This CDR3 has 14 amino acids. Trimming removed 5 bases at V and 6 bases at J, with 14 bases between. The CDR3 sequence: CASSTGSGFNEQFF. Here the CDR3 DNA reads TGTGCCAGCAGTACAGGTTCCGGCTTCAATGAGCAGTTCTTC.